This T cell receptor beta chain was profiled in a study of prognosis after radiotherapy for stage I lung cancer. General observations from the study: Lower values of Shannon entropy after stereotactic body radiation therapy were seen in patients who developed distant metastases.

This clonotype was detected many times. Its antigen is not identified. The study amplified the TCR beta CDR3 region from genomic DNA. This amplification was carried out by two rounds of multiplex PCR. Primers (each specific to one TRBV or TRBJ gene) were used in first-round PCR. One entry per CDR3 protein results from TCRdb running MiXCR on the multiplex PCR reads. The table shows 10,000 to 13,000 distinct CDR3 sequences, with roughly 51% occurring only once. There were no patients with prior chemotherapy, radiotherapy or other malignancies, and all were node-negative on CT and PET/CT. A volume of six milliliters of peripheral blood was collected by draw at each of two time points. This CDR3 comprises 15 residues. The J segment lost 4 bases and the V segment lost 6 bases, leaving 8 bases of the junction unmatched.

The chain has TRBV12-3 or TRBV12-4 and TRBJ2-5, with 10 bases that match TRBD2. This sequence originates from a donor aged 50 or older with non-small cell lung cancer. Sequences were derived from PBMCs, sampled before or after stereotactic body radiation therapy (not recorded which). The CDR3 DNA follows: TGTGCCAGCAGCCCTCGGCTAGCGGGAGTAGAGACCCAGTACTTC. Residues: CASSPRLAGVETQYF.